This note documents a single T cell receptor beta chain sequence. The data originate from a study of blood T cell repertoires in COVID-19. At the level of the study: Acute and convalescent COVID-19 specimens originated in the United States, Italy and Spain. Sample material is recorded as cDNA or gDNA derived from T cells, B-cell-depleted T cells, or PBMCs.

Methods used by the authors: Estimation of nucleated cell counts relied on the amplification of reference gene primers. Clones were read by immunoSEQ multiplex PCR, and TCRdb kept only the in-frame ones, dropping some. V, J and clone size were drawn from that table, and D and trimming were deduced from the DNA. The table lists more than 300,000 clones, approximately 90% of them singletons, with 3.5% to 4.5% in the top ten. V lost 6 bases to trimming and J lost 6 bases, with 21 bases between them. Germline V lookup: CDR1 SNHLY, CDR2 FYNNEI. There are 16 residues in the CDR3. The material sequenced was PBMCs or T cells enriched from blood (not recorded which). The receptor's source is a man aged 25 to 40 who had recovered from COVID-19. This chain uses TRBV2 with TRBJ2-1; TRBD1 might be the D (6 bases). This CDR3 reads CASRGPGQKGINEQFF. The CDR3 coding sequence is TGTGCCAGCAGAGGACCGGGACAAAAGGGGATCAATGAGCAGTTCTTC.